The clone carrying this T cell receptor beta chain was observed a handful of times. These data belong to a study of blood T cell repertoires in COVID-19. The germline CDR1 and CDR2 sequences are DFQATT and SNEGSKA (reference sequence). The V end was cut by 7 bases, the J end by 4 bases, with 10 bases between. This CDR3 spans 11 amino acids. Assay: immunoSEQ multiplex PCR; the TCRdb copy retains only in-frame clones and omits some. The sample holds about 330,000 clones, almost 85% seen once. Sequenced: peripheral blood. The gene calls are TRBV20-1 and TRBJ1-2; D gene unclear. This receptor was taken from a human donor in a cohort sampled during active COVID-19. CDR3: CSGRVTYGYTF. The CDR3 region has the DNA TGCAGTGGACGGGTCACCTATGGCTACACCTTC.